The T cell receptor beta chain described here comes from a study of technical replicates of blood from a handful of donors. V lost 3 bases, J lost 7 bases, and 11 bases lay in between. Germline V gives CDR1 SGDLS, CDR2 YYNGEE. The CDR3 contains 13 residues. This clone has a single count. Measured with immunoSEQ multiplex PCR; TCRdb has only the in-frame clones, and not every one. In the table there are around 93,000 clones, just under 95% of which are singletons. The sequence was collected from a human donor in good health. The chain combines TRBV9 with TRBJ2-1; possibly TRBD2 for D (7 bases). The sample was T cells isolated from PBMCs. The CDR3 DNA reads TGTGCCAGCAGCGGGGGAGGGGGGAATGAGCAGTTCTTC. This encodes CASSGGGGNEQFF.